Below, one T cell receptor beta chain is given with its context. This specimen belongs to a study of blood T cell repertoires in COVID-19. As for the study in general: Collection of acute and convalescent COVID-19 samples took place in the United States, Italy and Spain.

In the original analysis: Scientists estimated how many nucleated cells there were by amplifying reference gene primers. The assay was immunoSEQ multiplex PCR, and TCRdb's table has in-frame clones only and misses some. That table is the source of V, J and clone size, and D and trimming were worked out from the DNA. The table lists under 65,000 clones, 81% of them singletons. Germline CDR1 is MNHNS and CDR2 is SASEGT. The V gene end was trimmed by 4 bases and the J gene end by 1 base; junction bases not matched to a gene: 5. CDR3 length: 17 residues. The sequence was obtained from a woman aged 60-75 years with acute or convalescent COVID-19. The chain combines TRBV6-1 with TRBJ2-6; 9 nucleotides match TRBD1. Material: peripheral blood. The CDR3 DNA reads as TGTGCCAGCAGTGGGGGACAGGGACTATCTGGGGCCAACGTCCTGACTTTC. Protein: CASSGGQGLSGANVLTF.